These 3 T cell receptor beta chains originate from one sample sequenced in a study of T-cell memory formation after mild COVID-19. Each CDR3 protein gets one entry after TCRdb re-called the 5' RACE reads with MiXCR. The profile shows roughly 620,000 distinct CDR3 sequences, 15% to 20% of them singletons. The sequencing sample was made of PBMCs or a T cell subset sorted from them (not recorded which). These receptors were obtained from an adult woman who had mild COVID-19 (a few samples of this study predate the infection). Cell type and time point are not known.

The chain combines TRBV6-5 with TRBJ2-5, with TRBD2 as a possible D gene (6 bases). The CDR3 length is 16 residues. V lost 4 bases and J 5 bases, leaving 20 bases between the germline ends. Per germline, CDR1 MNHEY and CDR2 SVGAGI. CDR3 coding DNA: TGTGCCAGCAGTTCGATAACTAGCCCAGGAGCGGAGACCCAGTACTTC. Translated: CASSSITSPGAETQYF.

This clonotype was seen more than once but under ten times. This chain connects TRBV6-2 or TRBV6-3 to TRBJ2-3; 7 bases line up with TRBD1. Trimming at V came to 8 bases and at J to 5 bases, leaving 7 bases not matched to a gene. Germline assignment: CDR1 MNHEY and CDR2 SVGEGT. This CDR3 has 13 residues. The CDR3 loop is CASETGWEDTQYF. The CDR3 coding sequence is TGTGCCAGCGAGACAGGGTGGGAAGATACGCAGTATTTT.

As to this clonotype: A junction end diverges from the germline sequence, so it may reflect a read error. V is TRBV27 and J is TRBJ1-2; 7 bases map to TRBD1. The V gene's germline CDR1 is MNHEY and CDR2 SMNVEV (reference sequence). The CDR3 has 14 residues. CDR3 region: CASSLRQGGYGYIF. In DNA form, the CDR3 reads TGTGCCAGCAGTCTCCGACAGGGAGGCTATGGCTACATCTTC.